This T cell receptor beta chain was found in a study of cytomegalovirus exposure and HLA in healthy donors. TCRdb keeps only in-frame clones here, not all; method: immunoSEQ multiplex PCR. The repertoire holds approximately 100,000 clones, about 90% seen once, with 5.5% to 7% in the top ten. Regarding this clone: Its specificity is not known.

Study findings and constraints: Cytomegalovirus-associated TCR beta chains were listed, numbering roughly 150.

It was the approximately 130-subject validation cohort, separate from the approximately 620-subject first cohort, to which the donors belonged. This TCR derives from a man younger than 35 in good health and CMV-seropositive. Source material: PBMCs.

This chain's CDR3 is CASSVYRGSSYEQYF. CDR3 nucleotides: TGTGCCAGCAGTGTTTATCGGGGGAGCTCCTACGAGCAGTACTTC. The chain is built from TRBV2 and TRBJ2-7; D perhaps matches TRBD2 (6 bases). This CDR3 has 15 residues. Germline CDR1 reads SNHLY; CDR2 reads FYNNEI. Trimming shortened V by 4 bases and J by 0 bases, and 13 bases separated the two germline ends.